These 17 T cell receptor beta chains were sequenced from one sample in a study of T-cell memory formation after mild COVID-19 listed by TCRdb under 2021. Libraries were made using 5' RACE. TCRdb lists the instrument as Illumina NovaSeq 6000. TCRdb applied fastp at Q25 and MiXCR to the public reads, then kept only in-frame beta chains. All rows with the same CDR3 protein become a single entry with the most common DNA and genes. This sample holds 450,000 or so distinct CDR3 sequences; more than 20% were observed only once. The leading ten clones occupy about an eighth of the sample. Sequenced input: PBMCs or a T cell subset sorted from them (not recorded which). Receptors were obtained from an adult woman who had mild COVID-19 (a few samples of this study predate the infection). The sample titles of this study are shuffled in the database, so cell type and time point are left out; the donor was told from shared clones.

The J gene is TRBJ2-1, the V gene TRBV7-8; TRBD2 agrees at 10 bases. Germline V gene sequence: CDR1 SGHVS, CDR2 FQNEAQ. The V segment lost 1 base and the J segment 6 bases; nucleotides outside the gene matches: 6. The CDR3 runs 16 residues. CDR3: CASSLGLAGVGNEQFF. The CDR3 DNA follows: TGTGCCAGCAGCTTAGGGCTAGCGGGAGTGGGCAATGAGCAGTTCTTC.

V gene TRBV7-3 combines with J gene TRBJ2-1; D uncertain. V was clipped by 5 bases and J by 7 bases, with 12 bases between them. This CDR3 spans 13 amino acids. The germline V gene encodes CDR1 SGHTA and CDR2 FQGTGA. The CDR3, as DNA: TGTGCCAGCAGCCCAGGCGAAGGGAATGAGCAGTTCTTC. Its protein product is CASSPGEGNEQFF.

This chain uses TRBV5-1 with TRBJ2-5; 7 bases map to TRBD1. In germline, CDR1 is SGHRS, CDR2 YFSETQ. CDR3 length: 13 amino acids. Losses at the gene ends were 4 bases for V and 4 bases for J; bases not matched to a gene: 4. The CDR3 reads CASSARDRETQYF. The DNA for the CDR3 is TGCGCCAGCAGCGCCCGGGACAGAGAGACCCAGTACTTC.

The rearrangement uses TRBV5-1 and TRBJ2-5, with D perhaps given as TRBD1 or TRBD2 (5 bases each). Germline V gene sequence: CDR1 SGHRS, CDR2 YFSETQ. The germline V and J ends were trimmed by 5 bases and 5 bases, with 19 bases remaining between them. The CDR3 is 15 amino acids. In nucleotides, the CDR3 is TGCGCCAGCAGACCCGGAGGTGGGGGACGGGAGACCCAGTACTTC. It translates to CASRPGGGGRETQYF.

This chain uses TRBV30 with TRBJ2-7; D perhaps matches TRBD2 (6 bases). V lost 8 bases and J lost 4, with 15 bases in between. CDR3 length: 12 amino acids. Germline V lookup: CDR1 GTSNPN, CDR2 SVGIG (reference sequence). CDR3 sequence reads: CAGDRESYEQYF. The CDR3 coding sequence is TGTGCCGGGGACCGGGAGTCTTACGAGCAGTACTTC.

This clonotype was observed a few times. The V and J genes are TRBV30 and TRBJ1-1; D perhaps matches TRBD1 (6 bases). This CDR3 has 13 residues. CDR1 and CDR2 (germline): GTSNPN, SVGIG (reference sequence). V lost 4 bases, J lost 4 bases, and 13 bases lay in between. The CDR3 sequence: CAWKGQGSTEAFF. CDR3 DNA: TGTGCCTGGAAAGGTCAGGGGAGCACTGAAGCTTTCTTT.

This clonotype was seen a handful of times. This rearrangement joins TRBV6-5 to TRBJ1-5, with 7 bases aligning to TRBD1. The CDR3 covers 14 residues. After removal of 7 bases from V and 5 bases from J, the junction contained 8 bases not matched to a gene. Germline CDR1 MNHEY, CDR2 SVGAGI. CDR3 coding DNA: TGTGCCAGCATTCCCGACAGGGCCGATCAGCCCCAGCATTTT. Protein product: CASIPDRADQPQHF.

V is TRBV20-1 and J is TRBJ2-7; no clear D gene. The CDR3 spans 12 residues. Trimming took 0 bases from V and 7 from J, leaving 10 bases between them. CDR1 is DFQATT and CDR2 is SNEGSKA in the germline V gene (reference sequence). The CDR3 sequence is CSARDDFPEQYF. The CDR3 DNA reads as TGCAGTGCTAGAGATGATTTCCCTGAGCAGTACTTC.

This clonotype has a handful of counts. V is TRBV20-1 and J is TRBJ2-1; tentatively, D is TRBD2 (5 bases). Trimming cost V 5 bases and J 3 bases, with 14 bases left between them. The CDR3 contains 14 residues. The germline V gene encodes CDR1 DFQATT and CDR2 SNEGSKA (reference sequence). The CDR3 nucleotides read TGCAGTGCTTCCAGCGGAGCAGACTACAATGAGCAGTTCTTC. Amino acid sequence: CSASSGADYNEQFF.

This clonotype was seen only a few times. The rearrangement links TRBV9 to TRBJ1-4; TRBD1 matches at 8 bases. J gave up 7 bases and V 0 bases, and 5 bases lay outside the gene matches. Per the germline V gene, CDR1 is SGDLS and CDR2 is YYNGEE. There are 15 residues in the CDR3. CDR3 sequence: CASSVGAGGIEKLFF. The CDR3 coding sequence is TGTGCCAGCAGCGTAGGGGCAGGGGGCATTGAAAAACTGTTTTTT.

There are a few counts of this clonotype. This CDR3 reads CASSQDRRVLDEQYF. CDR3 bases: TGTGCCAGCAGCCAAGATCGGCGGGTTTTAGACGAGCAGTACTTC. The gene calls are TRBV4-2 and TRBJ2-7; possible D gene TRBD2, 5 bases. V gave up 0 bases and J gave up 5 bases, with 14 bases separating them. CDR1 and CDR2 (germline): LGHNA, YNFKEQ. This CDR3 is built from 15 residues.

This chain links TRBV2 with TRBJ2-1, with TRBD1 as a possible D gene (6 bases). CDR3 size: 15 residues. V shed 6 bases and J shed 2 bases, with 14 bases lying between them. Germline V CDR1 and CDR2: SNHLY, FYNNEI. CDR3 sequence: CASSRGGAPYNEQFF. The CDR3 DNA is TGTGCCAGCAGCCGAGGGGGAGCTCCCTACAATGAGCAGTTCTTC.

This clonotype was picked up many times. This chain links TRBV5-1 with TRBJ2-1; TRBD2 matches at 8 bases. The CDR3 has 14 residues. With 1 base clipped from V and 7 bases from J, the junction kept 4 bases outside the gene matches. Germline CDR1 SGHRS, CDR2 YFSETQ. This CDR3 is CASSLSASGNEQFF. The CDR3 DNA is TGCGCCAGCAGCTTGTCGGCTAGCGGGAATGAGCAGTTCTTC.

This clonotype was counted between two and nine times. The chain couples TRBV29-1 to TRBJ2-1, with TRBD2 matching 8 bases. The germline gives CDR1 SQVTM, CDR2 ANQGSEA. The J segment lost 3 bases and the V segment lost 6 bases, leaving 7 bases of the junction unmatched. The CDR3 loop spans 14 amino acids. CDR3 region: CSVPAGEGYNEQFF. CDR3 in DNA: TGCAGCGTCCCAGCGGGAGAGGGCTACAATGAGCAGTTCTTC.

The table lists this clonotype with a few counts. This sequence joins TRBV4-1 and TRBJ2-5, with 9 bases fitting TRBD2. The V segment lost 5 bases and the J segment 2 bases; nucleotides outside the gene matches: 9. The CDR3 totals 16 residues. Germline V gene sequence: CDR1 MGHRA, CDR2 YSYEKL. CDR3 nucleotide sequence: TGCGCCAGCAGCGCCCAACCAGCGGGGGGACAAGAGACCCAGTACTTC. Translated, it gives CASSAQPAGGQETQYF.

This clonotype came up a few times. CDR3 in amino acids: CASSLGGQAQNIQYF. The CDR3 DNA reads TGCGCCAGCAGCTTGGGAGGACAGGCCCAAAACATTCAGTACTTC. V gene TRBV5-1 combines with J gene TRBJ2-4, with 7 bases fitting TRBD1. CDR3 length equals 15 residues. V lost 0 bases, J lost 5 bases, and 5 bases stayed unmatched. Germline CDR1 and CDR2: SGHRS and YFSETQ.

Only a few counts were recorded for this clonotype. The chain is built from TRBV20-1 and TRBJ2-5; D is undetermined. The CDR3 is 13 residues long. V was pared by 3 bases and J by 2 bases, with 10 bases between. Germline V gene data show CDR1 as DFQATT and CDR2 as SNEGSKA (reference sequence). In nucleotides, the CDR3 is TGCAGTGCTAGGCTGACAAATCAAGAGACCCAGTACTTC. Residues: CSARLTNQETQYF.